The source of this T cell receptor (beta chain) is a study of technical replicates of blood from a handful of donors (dated by TCRdb to the late 2010s). Points on this clone: The clone's antigen remains unknown. No much larger clonotype is one base removed from it; base qualities were not supplied.

Library creation used the immunoSEQ multiplex PCR assay. In its TCRdb copy, this immuneACCESS table keeps in-frame sequences only and misses some clones. Where compared with another copy, unresolved V genes explain less than half of these, and the others have no known cause. The sample table lists 60,000 to 65,000 clones, around 87% of them with a count of one. The ten largest account for around 5.2% of the sample. The CDR3 runs 13 residues from the cysteine to the phenylalanine. Just the 39-base CDR3 DNA is kept, in frame starting at base 1. Trimming at the junction amounts to 4 bases on V and 0 bases on J, and the germline ends lie 4 bases apart. Per the germline V gene, ENHRY is the CDR1 and SYGVKD is the CDR2.

The chain was built from TRBV10-3 and TRBJ1-3, with the D gene not clear enough to name. This receptor was identified in a human donor in good health. Some clones in this sample may be carry-over from other donors' samples. The sample consisted of PBMCs. The CDR3 is CAISVNSGNTIYF. The nucleotides read TGTGCCATCAGTGTCAACTCTGGAAACACCATATATTTT.